These 7 T cell receptor beta chains were sequenced from one sample in a study of T cells in Graves' hyperthyroidism and ophthalmopathy. The TCR beta CDR3 regions underwent amplification using RNA transcripts as the source. First-round RT-PCR with HTBI primers amplified the TCR CDR3 region. TCRdb called the multiplex PCR reads again in MiXCR, with one record for every CDR3 protein. This sample has a few hundred thousand distinct CDR3 sequences; 15% to 20% occur once, and the top ten carry approximately 49%. The specimen was blood. The receptors were gathered from a woman aged 45-60 years with Graves' hyperthyroidism.

This clonotype was seen a few times. The chain is built from TRBV9 and TRBJ2-7; maybe TRBD2 (6 bases). Germline V gene sequence: CDR1 SGDLS, CDR2 YYNGEE. Trimming left V 3 bases short and J 7 bases short, with 20 bases between. This CDR3 contains 15 residues. The CDR3 is CASSATELAATEQYF. The DNA of the CDR3 is TGTGCCAGCAGCGCAACGGAGTTAGCGGCCACGGAGCAGTACTTC.

This clonotype was seen repeatedly, ten times or more. The chain joins TRBV2 to TRBJ1-1; D gene unclear. Germline V gives CDR1 SNHLY, CDR2 FYNNEI. This CDR3 is built from 16 residues. The V gene lost 4 bases and the J gene lost 1 base, with 16 bases spanning the gap. The DNA of the CDR3 is TGTGCCAGCAGTGGACGAGACCCCGCGTGGAACACTGAAGCTTTCTTT. This encodes CASSGRDPAWNTEAFF.

In this sample, this clonotype turned up many times. This rearrangement joins TRBV2 to TRBJ2-7, with TRBD2 as a possible D gene (6 bases). The V end was cut by 5 bases, the J end by 6 bases, with 11 bases between. Germline CDR1 is SNHLY and CDR2 is FYNNEI. The CDR3 runs to 12 residues. The CDR3 DNA is TGTGCCAGCAGTTCAACTAGCTCCGAGCAGTACGTC. Protein sequence: CASSSTSSEQYV.

This clonotype was seen many times. The V call is TRBV11-3, the J call TRBJ2-5; D possibly corresponds to TRBD1 (6 bases). Germline V gene sequence: CDR1 SGHNT, CDR2 YENEEA. The CDR3 covers 13 residues. Trimming pared 5 bases from V and 1 base from J, leaving 8 bases between. The chain's CDR3 is CASSTGFQETQYF. In DNA form, the CDR3 reads TGTGCCAGCAGCACAGGGTTCCAAGAGACCCAGTACTTC.

Only a few counts were recorded for this clonotype. This chain links TRBV9 with TRBJ2-2; TRBD2 might be the D (7 bases). Trimming left V 0 bases short and J 4 bases short, with 10 bases between. Germline CDR1 SGDLS, CDR2 YYNGEE. CDR3 length equals 15 residues. CDR3 DNA: TGTGCCAGCAGCGTAGGGGGAGGGGGCACCGGGGAGCTGTTTTTT. Its protein is CASSVGGGGTGELFF.

This clonotype was seen ten or more times. V gene TRBV27 combines with J gene TRBJ2-1; 9 nucleotides agree with TRBD1. Germline CDR1 and CDR2: MNHEY and SMNVEV (reference sequence). Germline trimming cut 5 bases from V and 9 bases from J; bases unmatched to any gene: 11. The CDR3 sequence is 15 residues long. The CDR3 sequence: CASSLPGQGVIEQFF. CDR3 nucleotide sequence: TGTGCCAGCAGTCTACCGGGACAGGGAGTAATTGAGCAGTTCTTC.

This clonotype was seen more than once but under ten times. The genes are TRBV27 and TRBJ1-2; 8 bases line up with TRBD1. From germline, CDR1 is MNHEY and CDR2 SMNVEV (reference sequence). The CDR3 covers 15 residues. V dropped 3 bases and J dropped 3; count of bases not matched to a gene: 6. CDR3 in DNA: TGTGCCAGCAGTTTGAGACAGGGGATCGACTATGGCTACACCTTC. Protein sequence: CASSLRQGIDYGYTF.